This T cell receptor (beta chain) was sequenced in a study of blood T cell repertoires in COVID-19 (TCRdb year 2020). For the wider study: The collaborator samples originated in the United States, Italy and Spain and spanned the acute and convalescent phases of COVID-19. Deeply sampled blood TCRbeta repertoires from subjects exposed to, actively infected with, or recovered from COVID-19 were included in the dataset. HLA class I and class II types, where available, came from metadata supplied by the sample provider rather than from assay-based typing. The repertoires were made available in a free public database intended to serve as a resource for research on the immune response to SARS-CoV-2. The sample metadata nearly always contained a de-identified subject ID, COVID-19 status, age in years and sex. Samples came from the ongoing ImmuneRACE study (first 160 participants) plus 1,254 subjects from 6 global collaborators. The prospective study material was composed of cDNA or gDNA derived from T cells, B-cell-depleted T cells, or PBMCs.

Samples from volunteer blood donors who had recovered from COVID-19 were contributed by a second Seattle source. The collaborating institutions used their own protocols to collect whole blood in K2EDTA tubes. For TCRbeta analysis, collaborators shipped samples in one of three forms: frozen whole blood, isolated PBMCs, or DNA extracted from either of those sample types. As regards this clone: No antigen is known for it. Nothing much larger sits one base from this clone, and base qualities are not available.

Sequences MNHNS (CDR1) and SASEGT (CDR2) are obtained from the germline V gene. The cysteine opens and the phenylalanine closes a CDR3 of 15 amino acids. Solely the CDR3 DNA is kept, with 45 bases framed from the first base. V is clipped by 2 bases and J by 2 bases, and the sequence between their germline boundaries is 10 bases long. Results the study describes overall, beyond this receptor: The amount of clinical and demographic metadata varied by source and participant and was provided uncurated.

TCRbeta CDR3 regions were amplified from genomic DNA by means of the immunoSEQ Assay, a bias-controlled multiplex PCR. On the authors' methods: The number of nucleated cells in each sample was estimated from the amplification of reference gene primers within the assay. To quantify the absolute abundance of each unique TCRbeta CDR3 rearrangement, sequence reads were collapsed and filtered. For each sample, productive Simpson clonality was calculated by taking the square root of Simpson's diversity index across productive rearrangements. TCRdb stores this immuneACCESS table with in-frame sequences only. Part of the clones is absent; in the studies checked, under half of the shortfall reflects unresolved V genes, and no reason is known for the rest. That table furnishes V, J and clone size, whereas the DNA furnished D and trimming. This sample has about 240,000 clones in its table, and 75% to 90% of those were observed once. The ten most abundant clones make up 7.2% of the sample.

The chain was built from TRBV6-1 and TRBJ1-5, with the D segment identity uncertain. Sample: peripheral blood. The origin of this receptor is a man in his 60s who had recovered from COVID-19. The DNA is TGTGCCAGCAGTGAACAAGCGAGGGGCAATCAGCCCCAGCATTTT. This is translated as CASSEQARGNQPQHF.